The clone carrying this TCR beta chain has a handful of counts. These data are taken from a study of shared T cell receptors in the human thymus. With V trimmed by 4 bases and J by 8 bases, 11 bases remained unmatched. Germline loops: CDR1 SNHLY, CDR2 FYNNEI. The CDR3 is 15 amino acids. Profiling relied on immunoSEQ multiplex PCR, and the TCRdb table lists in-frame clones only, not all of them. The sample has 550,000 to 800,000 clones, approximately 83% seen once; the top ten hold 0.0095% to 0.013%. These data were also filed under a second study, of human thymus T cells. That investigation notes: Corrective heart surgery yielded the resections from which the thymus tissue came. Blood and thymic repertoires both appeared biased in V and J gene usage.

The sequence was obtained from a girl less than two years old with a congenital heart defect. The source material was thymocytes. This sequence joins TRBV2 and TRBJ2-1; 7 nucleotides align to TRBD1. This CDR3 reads CASSGQGRWGDEQFF. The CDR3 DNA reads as TGTGCCAGCAGTGGACAGGGAAGGTGGGGAGATGAGCAGTTCTTC.